This T cell receptor (beta chain) emerged from a study of CD8+CD57+ T cells in acquired aplastic anemia. Study in general: An average of roughly 2.9 ug of DNA was obtained from sorted CD4+ and CD8+ cells. Average CD4+ read depth in healthy donors was around 9.9 million reads. General observations from the study: Comparison of patients with controls identified approximately 28 shared CD8+ CDR3 sequences. Simpson's diversity of CD8+ cells was not significantly different in patients compared with controls.

Comment on this clonotype: As yet, its antigen is unknown.

V dropped 4 bases and J dropped 8; count of bases not matched to a gene: 10. The CDR3 length is 17 residues. The V gene's germline CDR1 is SGHDT and CDR2 YYEEEE. The template for TCR beta VDJ and CDR3 sequence profiling was genomic DNA. One entry per CDR3 protein, called by TCRdb with MiXCR from the reads. Among 400,000 to 500,000 distinct CDR3 sequences listed, about 70% were seen once. Material for sequencing was sorted CD4+, CD8+, or CD8+CD57+ T cells (not recorded which) from PBMCs. The receptor's source is a human donor in good health, serving as a control. The chain is built from TRBV5-6 and TRBJ1-6, with 12 positions matching TRBD1. CDR3 in amino acids: CASSIPGQGAVHSPLHF. DNA of the CDR3: TGTGCCAGCAGCATTCCGGGACAGGGGGCGGTTCATTCACCCCTCCACTTT.